This TCR beta chain was sequenced in a study of T cells expressing NK-cell markers. Across the study: The sequencing cohort of eight donors included seven HCMV-seropositive individuals and one seronegative individual. Overall study findings and caveats: Topping the CD3+CD56-NKG2C+ fraction as well were these clonotypes, in a few donors. The study left the HCMV specificity of expanded NKG2C+ T cell clones unresolved. The share of CD8+ T cells held by dominant NKG2C+ clonotypes was about 1.0-7.5% in about 6 donors.

Comment on this clonotype: Its antigen is undetermined.

TCRdb reprocessed the 5' RACE reads and stores each CDR3 protein as one record, lacking DNA. Recorded for this sample: about 410,000 distinct CDR3 sequences. The sequencing sample was made of blood T cells: a sorted CD56 or NKG2C T cell subset, CD4+ or CD8+ T cells, or bulk PBMC T cells (not recorded which). The TCR was taken from a woman aged 45-65 years in good health.

The CDR3 sequence is CSVDRQFSYNEQFF. The chain recombines TRBV29-1 with TRBJ2-1. CDR3 length: 14 residues. Germline V gene lookup returns CDR1 SQVTM and CDR2 ANQGSEA.